This T cell receptor beta chain is drawn from a study of blood T cells in healthy people across ages. PCR was performed a second time for roughly 7 to 12 cycles using a sample-barcoded 5' primer and a J-beta primer mix. TCRdb recomputed calls from the 5' RACE reads with MiXCR, one row per CDR3 protein. The sample includes more than 800,000 distinct CDR3 sequences, more than 25% of them seen just once. The study's findings and limits: Naive CD4+ cells and diversity were both higher in long-lived donors than in aged donors. Naive T cell percentage and TCR beta diversity correlated strongly.

This clonotype occurred a few times. Its specificity is unknown. Sequenced input: blood. This TCR came from a woman aged 80 or over in good health.

CDR3 sequence reads: CASRVPHTGGGQPQHF. CDR3 DNA: TGTGCCAGCAGGGTTCCCCATACAGGGGGTGGTCAGCCCCAGCATTTT. The chain employs TRBV28 and TRBJ1-5; 8 bases are shared with TRBD1. Germline V CDR1 and CDR2: MDHEN, SYDVKM. The CDR3 sequence is 16 residues long. V was pared by 6 bases and J by 6 bases, with 13 bases of the junction left unmatched.